Below are 28 T cell receptor beta chains sequenced from a single sample in a study of T-cell memory formation after mild COVID-19. A single record per CDR3 protein comes from TCRdb applying MiXCR to the 5' RACE reads. Counted here are around 430,000 distinct CDR3 sequences, more than 15% occurring once; the ten biggest clones make up 20% to 25%. Material: PBMCs or a T cell subset sorted from them (not recorded which). Source of these receptors: a man younger than 35 who had mild COVID-19 (a few samples of this study predate the infection). Cell type and time point are not known.

This clonotype was recorded a few times. This chain uses TRBV12-3 or TRBV12-4 with TRBJ1-5; the D is unclear. This CDR3 is 12 amino acids long. With 4 bases removed from V and 9 bases from J, the gap between germline ends came to 10 bases. CDR3 residues: CASSSSEGPQHF. DNA for the CDR3: TGTGCCAGCAGTTCCTCGGAGGGGCCCCAGCATTTT.

This clonotype was detected only a few times. This chain links TRBV5-4 with TRBJ1-6, with 7 bases identical to TRBD1. Germline V gene lookup returns CDR1 SGHNT and CDR2 YYREEE (reference sequence). The V segment lost 4 bases and the J segment 9 bases; nucleotides outside the gene matches: 7. The length of the CDR3 is 14 residues. The CDR3 DNA sequence: TGTGCCAGCAGCCCCGACAGGGTTCGTTCACCCCTCCACTTT. It translates to CASSPDRVRSPLHF.

The gene calls are TRBV19 and TRBJ2-1; 11 bases are a match to TRBD2. After removal of 8 bases from V and 0 bases from J, the junction contained 9 bases not matched to a gene. CDR3 length equals 17 residues. The V gene's germline CDR1 is LNHDA and CDR2 SQIVND (reference sequence). The CDR3 DNA reads TGTGCCAGTTCCCCGGGACTAGCGGTAAGCTCCTACAATGAGCAGTTCTTC. Protein sequence: CASSPGLAVSSYNEQFF.

The CDR3 reads CASRGTGVEKLFF. CDR3 nucleotide sequence: TGTGCCAGCAGAGGGACAGGGGTGGAAAAACTGTTTTTT. This chain connects TRBV7-9 to TRBJ1-4, with 10 bases matching TRBD1. CDR1 SEHNR and CDR2 FQNEAQ come from the germline V gene (reference sequence). The V gene end was trimmed by 6 bases and the J gene end by 8 bases; junction bases not matched to a gene: 3. CDR3 length: 13 amino acids.

This clonotype came up once. An end of the junction does not agree with germline; a read error may underlie this. The chain has TRBV3-1 and TRBJ1-1, with a weak D call TRBD1 (6 bases). The CDR3 sequence is 13 residues long. Germline CDR1 and CDR2: LGHDT and YNNKEL (reference sequence). As DNA, the CDR3 is TGTGGCAGCGAACAGAGAGGGGGCACTGAAGCTTTCTTT. Encoded protein: CGSEQRGGTEAFF. The full variable domain, its missing parts supplied by reference TRBV3-1 and TRBJ1-1, is DTAVSQTPKYLVTQMGNDKSIKCEQNLGHDTMYWYKQDSKKFLKIMFSYNNKELIINETVPNRFSPKSPDKAHLNLHINSLELGDSAVYFCGSEQRGGTEAFFGQGTRLTVV.

This chain links TRBV7-3 with TRBJ2-1; D is possibly TRBD1 (6 bases). The germline gives CDR1 SGHTA, CDR2 FQGTGA. The CDR3 spans 14 residues. V lost 4 bases and J 5 bases, leaving 12 bases between the germline ends. In DNA form, the CDR3 reads TGTGCCAGCAGCTCAGGGGTCACCAACAATGAGCAGTTCTTC. Its protein product is CASSSGVTNNEQFF.

The rearrangement joins TRBV2 to TRBJ2-3; D possibly matches TRBD1 or TRBD2 (5 bases each). V lost 10 bases and J lost 2, with 16 bases in between. The CDR3 has 14 amino acids. The germline gives CDR1 SNHLY, CDR2 FYNNEI. CDR3 nucleotide sequence: TGTGCCACCACCCCCGAGGGGCACACAGATACGCAGTATTTT. Translated, it gives CATTPEGHTDTQYF.

Many counts were recorded for this clonotype. The V and J genes are TRBV27 and TRBJ2-1; D is perhaps TRBD2 (5 bases). The CDR3 is 13 residues long. The germline gives CDR1 MNHEY, CDR2 SMNVEV (reference sequence). Trimming left V 6 bases short and J 7 bases short, with 13 bases between. The CDR3 DNA reads TGTGCCAGCAGCTTAGGACGGGGAAATGAGCAGTTCTTC. It encodes CASSLGRGNEQFF.

This clonotype was seen a few times. The gene calls are TRBV28 and TRBJ2-7, with TRBD1 identical over 8 bases. The V segment lost 5 bases and the J segment 6 bases; nucleotides outside the gene matches: 12. The CDR3 has 15 residues. CDR1 and CDR2 (germline): MDHEN, SYDVKM. CDR3 region: CASSPRTGWSLEQYV. DNA for the CDR3: TGTGCCAGCAGTCCCCGGACAGGGTGGTCCCTCGAGCAGTACGTC.

The chain recombines TRBV20-1 with TRBJ2-1, with TRBD1 as a possible D gene (8 bases). Germline assignment: CDR1 DFQATT and CDR2 SNEGSKA (reference sequence). The V end was cut by 5 bases, the J end by 6 bases, with 17 bases between. The CDR3 consists of 14 residues. The CDR3: CSADDYRGGNEQFF. The CDR3 DNA reads as TGCAGTGCTGACGATTACAGGGGGGGCAATGAGCAGTTCTTC.

The chain couples TRBV6-6 to TRBJ2-7, with TRBD1 matching 9 bases. The CDR3 contains 15 residues. Germline-derived CDR1 and CDR2 are MNHNY and SVGAGI (reference sequence). V gave up 0 bases and J gave up 6 bases; unmatched junction bases: 6. CDR3 loop: CASSYSMDRGSEQYV. DNA of the CDR3: TGTGCCAGCAGTTACTCGATGGACAGGGGAAGCGAGCAGTACGTC.

The chain is built from TRBV15 and TRBJ2-3; maybe TRBD2 (6 bases). V was trimmed by 0 bases and J by 1 base, leaving 11 bases between them. The CDR3 is 16 amino acids. The germline gives CDR1 LNHNV, CDR2 YYDKDF (reference sequence). The CDR3 DNA sequence: TGTGCCACCAGCAGAGATGGCGGGGCCGGCACAGATACGCAGTATTTT. Amino acid sequence: CATSRDGGAGTDTQYF.

The chain employs TRBV15 and TRBJ2-3; D unresolved. CDR3 length: 15 residues. V gave up 1 base and J gave up 4 bases, with 12 bases separating them. CDR1 is LNHNV and CDR2 is YYDKDF in the germline V gene (reference sequence). CDR3 residues: CATSRGAGFADTQYF. As DNA, the CDR3 is TGTGCCACCAGCAGAGGGGCAGGATTTGCAGATACGCAGTATTTT.

This clonotype was seen a handful of times. The CDR3 loop is CASSSGTAQFF. The CDR3 DNA follows: TGTGCCAGCAGCTCCGGGACAGCCCAGTTCTTC. V gene TRBV7-2 combines with J gene TRBJ2-1; 7 positions match TRBD1. V gave up 4 bases and J gave up 13 bases; unmatched junction bases: 4. The CDR3 totals 11 residues. The V gene's germline CDR1 is SGHTA and CDR2 FQGNSA.

The chain uses TRBV12-3 or TRBV12-4 and TRBJ2-4, with unresolved D. The CDR3 is 16 residues long. Between the trimmed V and J ends, which lost 5 bases and 5 bases, there was a span of 19 bases. This CDR3 is CASSPFGGNEENIQYF. The CDR3 bases are TGTGCCAGCAGTCCTTTCGGTGGGAATGAGGAAAACATTCAGTACTTC.

This clonotype was found a few times. The V call is TRBV19, the J call TRBJ1-5; TRBD1 matches at 9 bases. V was pared by 9 bases and J by 4 bases, with 4 bases of the junction left unmatched. Germline V lookup: CDR1 LNHDA, CDR2 SQIVND (reference sequence). CDR3 length: 13 amino acids. The CDR3 DNA reads TGTGCCAGCCGGACAGGGGTTAATCAGCCCCAGCATTTT. As protein: CASRTGVNQPQHF.

The gene calls are TRBV19 and TRBJ1-1, with TRBD1 matching over 7 bases. Trimming cost V 0 bases and J 10 bases; bases outside gene matches: 8. CDR3 size: 14 residues. The germline V gene has CDR1 LNHDA and CDR2 SQIVND (reference sequence). The CDR3 bases are TGTGCCAGTAGTATAGATCCCGACAGGGACCGAGCTTTCTTT. It specifies CASSIDPDRDRAFF. The full variable domain, its missing parts supplied by reference TRBV19 and TRBJ1-1, is DGGITQSPKYLFRKEGQNVTLSCEQNLNHDAMYWYRQDPGQGLRLIYYSQIVNDFQKGDIAEGYSVSREKKESFPLTVTSAQKNPTAFYLCASSIDPDRDRAFFGQGTRLTVV.

This clonotype was recorded a few times. The rearrangement joins TRBV27 to TRBJ1-1; unclear D gene. CDR1 MNHEY and CDR2 SMNVEV come from the germline V gene (reference sequence). The V gene lost 4 bases and the J gene lost 5 bases, with 11 bases spanning the gap. This CDR3 has 13 residues. The CDR3 nucleotides read TGTGCCAGCAGTTATGGGGTGCTGACTGAAGCTTTCTTT. This codes for CASSYGVLTEAFF.

The V call is TRBV6-4, the J call TRBJ2-3, with 7 bases matching TRBD1. V lost 0 bases to trimming and J lost 6 bases; unmatched junction nucleotides: 3. Germline V gene sequence: CDR1 MRHNA, CDR2 SNTAGT. The CDR3 loop spans 14 amino acids. In DNA, the CDR3 is TGTGCCAGCAGTGACTCTGGGACAGCGGATACGCAGTATTTT. It translates to CASSDSGTADTQYF.

This clonotype was detected a few times. The chain has TRBV4-2 and TRBJ1-6, with D hard to call. The germline gives CDR1 LGHNA, CDR2 YNFKEQ. CDR3 length: 15 amino acids. The V gene lost 0 bases and the J gene lost 4 bases, with 7 bases spanning the gap. CDR3 region: CASSQESRYNSPLHF. As DNA, the CDR3 is TGTGCCAGCAGCCAAGAATCCAGGTATAATTCACCCCTCCACTTT.

This sequence joins TRBV5-1 and TRBJ1-1; 7 bases align to TRBD1. CDR1 and CDR2 (germline): SGHRS, YFSETQ. This CDR3 has 15 amino acids. The V and J ends lost 4 bases and 0 bases, in that order; junction bases with no gene match: 6. CDR3 residues: CASSLGDSLNTEAFF. The DNA of the CDR3 is TGCGCCAGCAGCCTAGGGGACAGCCTGAACACTGAAGCTTTCTTT.

The chain links TRBV29-1 to TRBJ2-7, with 8 bases identical to TRBD1. CDR1 and CDR2 from the germline V gene are SQVTM and ANQGSEA. V gave up 3 bases and J gave up 1 base; unmatched junction bases: 2. The CDR3 totals 13 residues. This CDR3 reads CSVDGQGSYEQYV. In DNA form, the CDR3 reads TGCAGCGTTGACGGACAGGGTTCCTACGAGCAGTACGTC.

V and J are TRBV7-2 and TRBJ2-5, with 8 bases lining up with TRBD2. V was clipped by 2 bases and J by 4 bases; unmatched bases: 9. CDR1 is SGHTA, CDR2 FQGNSA, per germline. This CDR3 has 16 residues. The CDR3 loop is CASSLSRGGRGETQYF. CDR3 nucleotide sequence: TGTGCCAGCAGCTTATCCCGGGGGGGCCGAGGAGAGACCCAGTACTTC.

V and J are TRBV27 and TRBJ2-6; D is undetermined. V gave up 8 bases and J gave up 4 bases, with 9 bases separating them. The CDR3 is 13 residues long. Per germline, CDR1 MNHEY and CDR2 SMNVEV (reference sequence). The CDR3 sequence is CASGVAGANVLTF. The CDR3 DNA follows: TGTGCCAGCGGGGTAGCCGGGGCCAACGTCCTGACTTTC.

This clonotype was counted many times. The chain recombines TRBV20-1 with TRBJ2-5, with TRBD2 matching over 9 bases. Per the germline V gene, CDR1 is DFQATT and CDR2 is SNEGSKA (reference sequence). The CDR3 sequence is 15 residues long. V dropped 3 bases and J dropped 4; count of bases not matched to a gene: 9. The CDR3 spells CSASDFSRGGETQYF. The CDR3 nucleotides read TGCAGTGCTAGCGATTTTTCGCGGGGGGGAGAGACCCAGTACTTC.

This clonotype came up a few times. V and J are TRBV28 and TRBJ2-4; 8 bases are a match to TRBD2. From germline, CDR1 is MDHEN and CDR2 SYDVKM. This CDR3 is built from 12 residues. The V and J ends lost 5 bases and 9 bases, in that order; junction bases with no gene match: 3. The CDR3 coding sequence is TGTGCCAGCAGTGAGCGGGGGACCATTCAGTACTTC. Its protein is CASSERGTIQYF.

Only a few counts were recorded for this clonotype. J is TRBJ2-7 and V is TRBV4-3; D uncertain. The V gene lost 0 bases and the J gene lost 3 bases, with 15 bases spanning the gap. Germline V gives CDR1 LGHNA, CDR2 YSLEER. The CDR3 is 16 amino acids. The CDR3 is CASSQDRWQSHYEQYF. As DNA, the CDR3 is TGCGCCAGCAGCCAAGATCGGTGGCAGTCCCACTACGAGCAGTACTTC.

A few counts support this clonotype. The V call is TRBV24-1, the J call TRBJ2-3; D possibly corresponds to TRBD2 (7 bases). The CDR3 is 16 residues long. V lost 3 bases and J lost 2, with 14 bases in between. Per the germline V gene, CDR1 is KGHDR and CDR2 is SFDVKD. The CDR3: CATSDRGGDITDTQYF. For the CDR3, the DNA is TGTGCCACCAGTGATCGAGGGGGGGACATCACAGATACGCAGTATTTT.